This T cell receptor (beta chain) was sequenced in a study of beta chain features in type 1 diabetes. Study-level results: A moderate, significant TCRB CDR3 shortening appeared in type 1 diabetes across four CD4+ subsets.

V was cut by 3 bases and J by 7 bases, with 22 bases left in between. Germline V gene data show CDR1 as KGHSH and CDR2 as LQKENI. The length of the CDR3 is 16 residues. Purity exceeded 98% in all sorted populations. About this clone: Its antigen remains unidentified.

Every isolated RNA sample was fully reverse transcribed, so sequencing captured expressed TCRB transcripts. This table comes from immunoSEQ multiplex PCR, and its TCRdb copy is limited to in-frame clones, with some not included. The table lists about 340,000 clones, roughly 8% of them singletons. The sample taken for sequencing was central memory CD4+ T cells from blood. The rearrangement uses TRBV18 and TRBJ2-7; D could derive from TRBD1 or TRBD2 (6 bases each). The sequence came from a woman under 30 in good health. CDR3 sequence reads: CASSPIAPGATWEQYF. The CDR3 DNA is TGTGCCAGCTCACCCATCGCGCCGGGGGCGACCTGGGAGCAGTACTTC.